This entry features one T cell receptor (beta chain) sequence. The authors' processing: Amplifying reference gene primers gave estimates of nucleated cell counts. Profiling relied on immunoSEQ multiplex PCR, and the TCRdb table lists in-frame clones only, not all of them. That table gives V, J and clone size, and the DNA gave D and trimming. Of roughly 330,000 clones detected, roughly 86% appear once; the ten largest clones hold approximately 5.3%. Participants came from about 23 US areas, aged roughly 18 to 90 years. Grouping used clinical history reported by participants in a survey and questionnaire. This entry is derived from a study of blood T cell repertoires in COVID-19. The V and J ends lost 4 bases and 4 bases, in that order; junction bases with no gene match: 5. Germline V lookup: CDR1 MGHRA, CDR2 YSYEKL. The CDR3 length is 14 residues.

This chain connects TRBV4-1 to TRBJ2-7, with 9 bases aligning to TRBD1. The sequenced material came from PBMCs or T cells enriched from blood (not recorded which). This sequence originates from a woman aged 30 to 39 who had recovered from COVID-19. The CDR3 DNA is TGCGCCAGCAGCCGGGGGACAGGGCTTTACGAGCAGTACTTC. Amino acid sequence: CASSRGTGLYEQYF.